A selection of T cell receptor beta chains follows, all from one sample in a study of T cell repertoires in cytomegalovirus infection. A single record per CDR3 protein comes from TCRdb applying MiXCR to the reads. The table has 250,000 or so distinct CDR3 sequences, over 15% seen once. The sample taken for sequencing was CD8+ T cells from PBMCs. The source of these receptors is a human donor in good health (CMV status not recorded). Some clones in this sample may be carry-over from other donors' samples. Each CDR3 is given with its conserved first and last residue. D genes are given only for firm matches. Expanded clones get a size class; other rows say once, few or many, or leave the size out.

TRBJ2-7 | . | TRBV14 | TRBD2 | CASSQTSGGASEQYF | TGTGCCAGCAGCCAAACTAGCGGGGGGGCCTCCGAGCAGTACTTC
TRBJ2-1 | . | TRBV9 | TRBD2 | CASSSGTHSYNEQFF | TGTGCCAGCAGTAGCGGGACCCACTCCTACAATGAGCAGTTCTTC
TRBJ1-4 | . | TRBV6-5 | . | CASSYAHGEKLFF | TGTGCCAGCAGTTACGCACACGGGGAAAAACTGTTTTTT
TRBJ1-1 | . | TRBV3-1 | . | CASSQGWVGDEAFF | TGTGCCAGCAGCCAAGGGTGGGTCGGCGATGAAGCTTTCTTT
TRBJ2-5 | few | TRBV5-1 | . | CASSLLWSETQYF | TGCGCCAGCAGCCTCCTATGGTCAGAGACCCAGTACTTC
TRBJ1-5 | . | TRBV4-2 | . | CASSQELGAEGRSNQPQHF | TGTGCCAGCAGCCAAGAATTGGGGGCGGAGGGTCGGAGCAATCAGCCCCAGCATTTT
TRBJ2-7 | many | TRBV12-3/TRBV12-4 | . | CASKKDNSYEQYF | TGTGCCAGCAAAAAGGACAACTCCTACGAGCAGTACTTC
TRBJ2-5 | many | TRBV6-1 | . | CASSRTPGLAQETQYF | TGTGCCAGCAGTCGCACTCCGGGGCTAGCGCAGGAGACCCAGTACTTC
TRBJ1-5 | . | TRBV5-1 | TRBD1 | CASSPGTGAYSNQPQHF | TGCGCCAGCAGCCCCGGGACAGGAGCATATAGCAATCAGCCCCAGCATTTT
TRBJ1-2 | many | TRBV20-1 | . | CSARPATVNYGYTF | TGCAGTGCTAGACCCGCGACTGTTAACTATGGCTACACCTTC
TRBJ2-3 | . | TRBV11-2 | . | CASSSRDTPDTQYF | TGTGCCAGCAGCTCCCGGGACACCCCAGATACGCAGTATTTT
TRBJ1-5 | many | TRBV6-5 | . | CASSYSGADSNQPQHF | TGTGCCAGCAGTTACTCGGGGGCAGATAGCAATCAGCCCCAGCATTTT
TRBJ2-7 | few | TRBV7-2 | . | CASGDEISYEQYF | TGTGCCAGCGGGGATGAGATTTCCTACGAGCAGTACTTC
TRBJ2-3 | . | TRBV20-1 | . | CSANEQATSTDTQYF | TGCAGTGCTAACGAACAGGCTACTAGCACAGATACGCAGTATTTT
TRBJ2-2 | few | TRBV29-1 | . | CSVEDSQGPGELFF | TGCAGCGTTGAAGATAGTCAGGGTCCCGGGGAGCTGTTTTTT
TRBJ2-1 | . | TRBV6-6 | TRBD2 | CASSPGLAEDNEQFF | TGTGCCAGCAGCCCCGGACTAGCGGAAGACAATGAGCAGTTCTTC
TRBJ1-2 | . | TRBV6-2/TRBV6-3 | . | CASSLIRARTVSGYTF | TGTGCCAGCAGCCTCATCCGGGCACGTACGGTATCGGGCTACACCTTC
TRBJ2-1 | many | TRBV7-9 | . | CASSSGPNNEQFF | TGTGCCAGCAGCTCAGGACCCAACAATGAGCAGTTCTTC
TRBJ1-1 | many | TRBV28 | . | CASSLLKWVAEAFF | TGTGCCAGCAGTTTATTAAAGTGGGTCGCTGAAGCTTTCTTT
TRBJ2-4 | few | TRBV29-1 | . | CSVVFVKGAKNIQYF | TGCAGCGTTGTATTCGTGAAGGGGGCCAAAAACATTCAGTACTTC
TRBJ2-1 | many | TRBV7-2 | . | CASSLNRNVAYNEQFF | TGTGCCAGCAGCTTAAATAGAAACGTCGCCTACAATGAGCAGTTCTTC
TRBJ2-1 | many | TRBV28 | TRBD1 | CASSPGQGLDEQFF | TGTGCCAGCAGTCCGGGACAGGGTCTGGATGAGCAGTTCTTC
TRBJ2-7 | few | TRBV6-5 | . | CASSLTTGISYEQYF | TGTGCCAGCAGCCTAACTACAGGAATCTCCTACGAGCAGTACTTC
TRBJ2-5 | few | TRBV6-5 | . | CASSYSPGNGETQYF | TGTGCCAGCAGTTACAGTCCGGGGAACGGAGAGACCCAGTACTTC
TRBJ2-1 | . | TRBV6-2/TRBV6-3 | . | CASSSGESSPYNEQFF | TGTGCCAGCAGTTCAGGGGAGAGTAGTCCCTACAATGAGCAGTTCTTC
TRBJ1-5 | few | TRBV6-5 | . | CASSYSRRYQPQHF | TGTGCCAGCAGTTACTCGAGGAGATATCAGCCCCAGCATTTT
TRBJ1-1 | many | TRBV3-1 | . | CASSPKGTLNTEAFF | TGTGCCAGCAGCCCGAAGGGCACCTTGAACACTGAAGCTTTCTTT
TRBJ2-7 | . | TRBV20-1 | TRBD1 | CSARGGQGVGYEQYF | TGCAGTGCTAGAGGCGGACAGGGGGTGGGCTACGAGCAGTACTTC
TRBJ1-3 | . | TRBV6-6 | . | CASSWVSSGNTIYF | TGTGCCAGCAGTTGGGTGTCCTCTGGAAACACCATATATTTT
TRBJ1-2 | many | TRBV12-3/TRBV12-4 | . | CASSLFGVGYSYTF | TGTGCCAGCAGTTTATTTGGGGTCGGATATAGCTACACCTTC
TRBJ1-5 | few | TRBV6-8 | . | CAVGWIGFNQPQHF | TGTGCCGTCGGGTGGATAGGGTTCAATCAGCCCCAGCATTTT
TRBJ2-7 | . | TRBV28 | . | CASSATPLFYELYF | TGTGCCAGCAGTGCGACGCCCTTGTTTTACGAGCTGTACTTC
TRBJ1-5 | . | TRBV19 | . | CASSIAVPWDGGSPQHF | TGTGCCAGTAGTATAGCTGTCCCCTGGGACGGAGGTTCGCCCCAGCATTTT
TRBJ2-7 | . | TRBV11-2 | . | CASSLLWGEITYEQYF | TGTGCCAGCAGCCTCCTTTGGGGGGAGATAACCTACGAGCAGTACTTC
TRBJ2-6 | . | TRBV2 | . | CATLSRDRESSGANVLTF | TGTGCCACCCTCTCGAGGGACCGTGAAAGCTCTGGGGCCAACGTCCTGACTTTC
TRBJ2-1 | . | TRBV4-3 | TRBD2 | CASSQDREPGTSQFF | TGCGCCAGCAGCCAAGATCGGGAGCCCGGGACTAGCCAGTTCTTC
TRBJ2-7 | . | TRBV9 | TRBD1 | CASSAGQGKSYEQYF | TGTGCCAGCAGCGCCGGACAGGGGAAGAGCTACGAGCAGTACTTC
TRBJ1-1 | few | TRBV20-1 | TRBD1 | CSARDMGFDRGYTEAFF | TGCAGTGCTAGAGATATGGGATTTGACAGGGGTTACACTGAAGCTTTCTTT
TRBJ2-7 | few | TRBV28 | TRBD1 | CASRPTGDSYEQYF | TGTGCCAGCAGGCCGACAGGGGACTCCTACGAGCAGTACTTC
TRBJ2-1 | . | TRBV7-9 | . | CASSSGLVNEQFF | TGTGCCAGCAGCTCTGGGTTGGTGAATGAGCAGTTCTTC
TRBJ1-2 | many | TRBV7-2 | . | CASSSTGTGGYTF | TGTGCCAGCAGTTCCACAGGGACTGGGGGCTACACCTTC
TRBJ1-4 | many | TRBV7-2 | TRBD1 | CASSHGTGGEKLFF | TGTGCCAGCAGCCACGGGACAGGGGGCGAAAAACTGTTTTTT
TRBJ2-5 | many | TRBV7-9 | . | CASSLAYVTQETQYF | TGTGCCAGCAGCTTAGCGTACGTGACCCAAGAGACCCAGTACTTC
TRBJ2-2 | many | TRBV5-6 | . | CASSFPDGVGIGDTGELFF | TGTGCCAGCAGCTTTCCCGACGGGGTGGGGATCGGAGACACCGGGGAGCTGTTTTTT
TRBJ2-7 | . | TRBV19 | . | CATYGGRAGASYEQYF | TGTGCCACCTATGGGGGCAGGGCCGGGGCATCCTACGAGCAGTACTTC
TRBJ2-6 | . | TRBV11-2 | . | CASSLAFAGSWANVLTF | TGTGCCAGCAGCTTAGCTTTCGCCGGTTCGTGGGCCAACGTCCTGACTTTC
TRBJ2-7 | . | TRBV10-3 | TRBD1 | CAIFGQGAVEQYF | TGTGCCATCTTCGGACAGGGGGCCGTCGAGCAGTACTTC
TRBJ2-1 | few | TRBV19 | TRBD1 | CASSRGTGNEQFF | TGTGCCAGTAGTCGTGGGACAGGCAATGAGCAGTTCTTC
TRBJ1-1 | many | TRBV7-8 | TRBD1 | CASRTGGMMNTEAFF | TGTGCCAGCAGAACAGGGGGGATGATGAACACTGAAGCTTTCTTT
TRBJ1-1 | few | TRBV12-3/TRBV12-4 | . | CASSFYPTPAVNTEAFF | TGTGCCAGCAGTTTTTACCCCACCCCTGCAGTGAACACTGAAGCTTTCTTT
TRBJ2-2 | . | TRBV11-2 | . | CASSLEVNTGELFF | TGTGCCAGCAGCTTAGAAGTCAACACCGGGGAGCTGTTTTTT
TRBJ2-1 | many | TRBV7-6 | . | CASSPTSPPEQFF | TGTGCCAGCAGCCCGACTAGTCCTCCCGAGCAGTTCTTC
TRBJ2-1 | few | TRBV19 | . | CASSIESYNEQFF | TGTGCCAGTAGTATAGAATCCTACAATGAGCAGTTCTTC